The present T cell receptor (beta chain) was sequenced within a study of CD8+ T cells in alopecia areata listed by TCRdb under 2018. General notes on the study: Treated patients were enrolled in an open-label pilot trial of oral tofacitinib at 5 to 10 mg twice daily for moderate-to-severe alopecia areata. The RNA source kit depended on sample type: the PAXgene miRNA kit for fixed scalp, the miRNeasy kit for PBMCs, and the RNeasy kit for mouse skin. Tofacitinib was administered for 6 to 18 months, and 6 months of follow-up off drug were then conducted to assess delayed response and recurrence. Human TCRbeta sequencing covered scalp tissue and sorted CD4+ and CD8+ peripheral blood T cells from patchy and totalis/universalis alopecia areata patients and healthy controls. immunoSEQ multiplex PCR using 35 Vbeta forward primers and 13 Jbeta reverse primers was used to amplify TCRbeta CDR3 regions. The SALT score, which quantifies the percentage of affected scalp surface area, was used to measure disease severity in treated patients. Biopsies were taken from tofacitinib-treated patients at baseline and again at 4 and 24 weeks into treatment, and several of those patients also had a later scalp biopsy. The study used high-throughput TCRbeta sequencing to examine T cell clonal expansion in alopecia areata, in both the C3H/HeJ mouse model and human patients. Scalp clonality was compared across normal scalp (n=4), patchy alopecia areata scalp (n=8), and alopecia totalis/universalis scalp (n=8). What the study reported, not specific to this receptor: With tofacitinib, both scalp clonality and the number of expanded CD8+ clones among the top 100 scalp clones went down significantly. Scalp TCR repertoire analysis is complicated because resident alphabeta T cells in normal human skin are also sequenced, whereas mouse skin is dominated by gammadelta T cells. Shared TCR sequences between patients were less evident than in mice, which may be partly attributable to HLA diversity in the patient population. Many expanded lesional clones were found to persist in scalp and blood during tofacitinib treatment, and relapse after treatment cessation may be partly explained by this persistence. Higher clonality and more expanded CD8+ clones were observed in lesional scalp than in normal scalp, particularly in alopecia totalis/universalis, a finding suggestive of antigenic drive. The treated cohort was small, with a single nonresponder, so links between baseline CD8+ expansion and response need larger studies.

This sample's time point label indicates: around 28 days on oral tofacitinib. According to the study, the label for this sample's treatment or condition signals: oral pan-JAK inhibitor, 5-10 mg twice daily. Lesional scalp punch biopsies and peripheral blood were obtained from alopecia areata patients. PBMCs were isolated by density centrifugation and stained for CD3, CD4 and CD8, and CD4+ and CD8+ T cells were sorted on a FACSAria. From the germline V gene, CDR1 is SQVTM and CDR2 is ANQGSEA. A distance of 10 bases separates the germline ends of V and J, which lose 5 bases and 0 bases respectively. Including the terminal cysteine and phenylalanine, the CDR3 comprises 13 residues. Only the CDR3 part of the read is kept: 39 bases, read in frame from the first base. On this clone: There is no known antigen for this receptor. No base quality information exists; no much larger clone differs at one position.

The library came from the immunoSEQ multiplex PCR assay. For TCR sequencing, RNA was extracted from every sample and reverse transcribed into cDNA to serve as template. First-strand cDNA was synthesized with SuperScript III using a 2:1 mix of oligo-dT and random hexamers. A synthetic immune receptor repertoire was used to assess amplification bias, and residual bias was removed computationally. The original pipeline was this. Raw reads were preprocessed to remove errors, and CDR3 was defined according to IMGT conventions as the region from the conserved cysteine to phenylalanine. To get clonality, Shannon entropy was normalized by log2 of the number of productive unique TCRs and the result was subtracted from 1. CD4 or CD8 identity of scalp clones was inferred by cross-referencing scalp TCRbeta sequences with sorted blood CD4 and CD8 repertoires. The table comes from immuneACCESS by way of TCRdb, which keeps in-frame sequences with V and J called. Part of the clones is missing from these tables; in studies checked, under half for an unresolved V gene and the rest for unknown reasons. V and J calls and clone size are those listed in that table; D and trimming were worked out from the DNA. The sample has more than 85,000 clones on record, approximately 60% of them singletons. About a sixth of the sample belongs to the ten largest clones.

This TCR was sampled from a human donor with alopecia areata. The chain links TRBV29-1 with TRBJ2-5; no D gene is confidently identified. Specimen: CD8+ T cells sorted from blood, collected at week 4, from a patient treated with tofacitinib. The CDR3 amino acid sequence is: CSVRTWYQETQYF. The nucleotide sequence is given as TGCAGCGTTAGAACCTGGTACCAAGAGACCCAGTACTTC.